These 22 T cell receptor beta chains were all obtained from the same sample, sequenced in a study of cytomegalovirus exposure and HLA in healthy donors. Primers: 60 Vbeta forward and 13 Jbeta reverse. Generated by immunoSEQ multiplex PCR, the TCRdb table keeps only in-frame clones and is missing some. Seen in this sample are 90,000 to 120,000 clones; the ten most common clones hold 0.45% to 0.6%. The specimen sequenced was PBMCs. The receptor source for this set is a man aged 50 to 59 in good health and CMV-seronegative.

V usage is TRBV2 and J usage is TRBJ1-5; TRBD1 matches 9 bases. The CDR3 runs to 15 residues. From germline, CDR1 is SNHLY and CDR2 FYNNEI. The trim removed 1 base at V and 5 bases at J, leaving 3 bases unmatched. CDR3 nucleotide sequence: TGTGCCAGCAGTGAAGGGGACAGGGACCATCAGCCCCAGCATTTT. Translating it yields CASSEGDRDHQPQHF.

The gene calls are TRBV5-6 and TRBJ1-5; 7 bases map to TRBD1. With 4 bases clipped from V and 3 bases from J, the junction kept 10 bases outside the gene matches. The germline V gene encodes CDR1 SGHDT and CDR2 YYEEEE. The CDR3 runs 16 residues. CDR3 DNA: TGTGCCAGCAGCCCCTCACACAGGGGACTCAATCAGCCCCAGCATTTT. Its translation is CASSPSHRGLNQPQHF.

In DNA form, the CDR3 reads TGTGCCAGCCGATCGGGACTAGCGGTGGTAGGGACCCAGTACTTC. It specifies CASRSGLAVVGTQYF. The chain employs TRBV6-1 and TRBJ2-5, with 11 bases aligning to TRBD2. After removal of 8 bases from V and 7 bases from J, the junction contained 12 bases not matched to a gene. Germline V CDR1 and CDR2: MNHNS, SASEGT. The CDR3 is made up of 15 amino acids.

The CDR3 here is CASSLGTVPNYGYTF. The CDR3 nucleotides read TGTGCCAGCAGTCTCGGGACAGTGCCAAACTATGGCTACACCTTC. The chain combines TRBV7-8 with TRBJ1-2, with 7 bases identical to TRBD1. This CDR3 has 15 residues. Germline V lookup: CDR1 SGHVS, CDR2 FQNEAQ. J was trimmed by 2 bases and V by 6 bases; bases with no gene match: 9.

The CDR3 nucleotides read TGTGCCATCAGTGATGGGGCAGGACACACTGAAGCTTTCTTT. Amino acid sequence: CAISDGAGHTEAFF. The chain carries TRBV10-3 and TRBJ1-1; D perhaps matches TRBD1 (5 bases). V lost 3 bases to trimming and J lost 3 bases, with 11 bases between them. The CDR3 spans 14 residues. Per germline, CDR1 ENHRY and CDR2 SYGVKD.

V is TRBV2 and J is TRBJ2-2, with D tentatively TRBD2 (7 bases). The V gene's germline CDR1 is SNHLY and CDR2 FYNNEI. This CDR3 contains 15 residues. V lost 6 bases and J lost 5, with 16 bases in between. Here the CDR3 reads CASRSGTSGTGELFF. The CDR3 DNA is TGTGCCAGCAGAAGCGGGACATCGGGAACCGGGGAGCTGTTTTTT.

CDR3 residues: CASSSTYRGAFF. As DNA, the CDR3 is TGTGCCAGCAGCTCGACCTATAGGGGGGCTTTCTTT. The J gene is TRBJ1-1, the V gene TRBV16; perhaps TRBD1 as D (6 bases). The CDR3 sequence is 12 residues long. From germline, CDR1 is KGHSY and CDR2 FQNENV. V dropped 5 bases and J dropped 11 bases, with 15 bases sitting between them.

V and J are TRBV18 and TRBJ2-7; 7 positions match TRBD1. Per the germline V gene, CDR1 is KGHSH and CDR2 is LQKENI. J was trimmed by 0 bases and V by 8 bases; bases with no gene match: 1. The CDR3 is 12 residues long. This CDR3 reads CASGTDSYEQYF. The CDR3 nucleotides are TGTGCCAGCGGGACAGACTCCTACGAGCAGTACTTC.

The V call is TRBV7-9, the J call TRBJ2-2, with D hard to call. V was clipped by 0 bases and J by 4 bases, with 6 bases between them. The germline gives CDR1 SEHNR, CDR2 FQNEAQ (reference sequence). This CDR3 has 14 residues. CDR3 in amino acids: CASSLASSTGELFF. The CDR3 DNA is TGTGCCAGCAGCTTAGCGTCGAGCACCGGGGAGCTGTTTTTT.

This sequence joins TRBV7-8 and TRBJ1-1; maybe TRBD1 (6 bases). Germline V gene sequence: CDR1 SGHVS, CDR2 FQNEAQ. Trimming shortened V by 6 bases and J by 6 bases, and 11 bases separated the two germline ends. The CDR3 covers 12 residues. In DNA, the CDR3 is TGTGCCAGCAGTTCCTCAGGGGCTGAAGCTTTCTTT. This encodes CASSSSGAEAFF.

The rearrangement joins TRBV19 to TRBJ1-2; 7 nucleotides match TRBD1. CDR1 and CDR2 from the germline V gene are LNHDA and SQIVND (reference sequence). The length of the CDR3 is 13 residues. The trim removed 6 bases at V and 6 bases at J, leaving 7 bases unmatched. CDR3 sequence reads: CASRSTGWNGYTF. DNA for the CDR3: TGTGCCAGTAGGTCGACAGGGTGGAATGGCTACACCTTC.

This rearrangement joins TRBV20-1 to TRBJ2-3, with D uncertain. Germline CDR1 and CDR2: DFQATT and SNEGSKA (reference sequence). There are 11 residues in the CDR3. The V gene lost 1 base and the J gene lost 7 bases, with 6 bases spanning the gap. As DNA, the CDR3 is TGCAGTGCTAGAGGGCAGAATACGCAGTATTTT. Residues: CSARGQNTQYF.

This chain joins TRBV6-6 and TRBJ2-7; no reliable D call. Germline V gene sequence: CDR1 MNHNY, CDR2 SVGAGI (reference sequence). V lost 0 bases, J lost 5 bases, and 8 bases lay in between. The CDR3 is 13 amino acids. CDR3 sequence reads: CASSYSMGHEQYF. CDR3 bases: TGTGCCAGCAGTTACTCGATGGGCCACGAGCAGTACTTC.

The V gene is TRBV7-9, the J gene TRBJ2-1, with 7 positions matching TRBD2. CDR1 SEHNR and CDR2 FQNEAQ come from the germline V gene (reference sequence). The CDR3 length is 13 residues. V lost 3 bases and J lost 8; bases outside the gene matches: 4. In DNA form, the CDR3 reads TGTGCCAGCAGCTTGGTGGGAGGGTATGAGCAGTTCTTC. Translated, it gives CASSLVGGYEQFF. The full variable domain, with the rest looked up from reference TRBV7-9 and TRBJ2-1, is DTGVSQNPRHKITKRGQNVTFRCDPISEHNRLYWYRQTLGQGPEFLTYFQNEAQLEKSRLLSDRFSAERPKGSFSTLEIQRTEQGDSAMYLCASSLVGGYEQFFGPGTRLTVL.

The chain recombines TRBV19 with TRBJ1-3; no clear D gene. The V end was cut by 2 bases, the J end by 4 bases, with 15 bases between. Germline CDR1 and CDR2: LNHDA and SQIVND (reference sequence). The CDR3 is 16 residues long. CDR3 residues: CASSIRDPVGGNTIYF. In DNA, the CDR3 is TGTGCCAGTAGTATACGGGATCCTGTCGGAGGAAACACCATATATTTT.

V is TRBV19 and J is TRBJ1-2, with 10 bases identical to TRBD1. J gave up 7 bases and V 2 bases, and 10 bases lay outside the gene matches. This CDR3 has 16 amino acids. The germline CDR1 and CDR2 sequences are LNHDA and SQIVND (reference sequence). CDR3 sequence reads: CASSIPSGTGERGYTF. CDR3 bases: TGTGCCAGTAGTATACCGTCTGGGACAGGGGAGCGTGGCTACACCTTC. Complete variable domain (other parts from reference TRBV19 and TRBJ1-2): DGGITQSPKYLFRKEGQNVTLSCEQNLNHDAMYWYRQDPGQGLRLIYYSQIVNDFQKGDIAEGYSVSREKKESFPLTVTSAQKNPTAFYLCASSIPSGTGERGYTFGSGTRLTVV.

Turning to this clone: A read error may account for a junction end that differs from germline. V gene TRBV9 combines with J gene TRBJ2-1, with D perhaps TRBD1 (5 bases). The germline V gene has CDR1 SGDLS and CDR2 YYNGEE. There are 19 residues in the CDR3. The CDR3, as DNA: TGTGCCAGCAGCGTAGTTGGAGTCTCAGGGCTGAGCTCCGACAATGAGCAGTTCTTC. Translating it yields CASSVVGVSGLSSDNEQFF.

The CDR3 DNA reads as TGCGCCAGCAGCCCCCACCCGCTAGCGGGGGGCGTAGAGACCCAGTACTTC. This codes for CASSPHPLAGGVETQYF. The V and J genes are TRBV4-3 and TRBJ2-5; 11 nucleotides align to TRBD2. With 4 bases clipped from V and 4 bases from J, the junction kept 11 bases outside the gene matches. The CDR3 loop spans 17 amino acids. In germline, CDR1 is LGHNA, CDR2 YSLEER.

The chain is built from TRBV19 and TRBJ2-5, with TRBD2 identical over 8 bases. The germline V gene has CDR1 LNHDA and CDR2 SQIVND (reference sequence). V was pared by 8 bases and J by 3 bases, with 5 bases of the junction left unmatched. CDR3 size: 13 residues. The CDR3 spells CASEGSGEETQYF. CDR3 nucleotide sequence: TGTGCCAGTGAAGGTAGCGGGGAAGAGACCCAGTACTTC. Based on the CDR3 plus reference TRBV19 and TRBJ2-5, the full variable domain is DGGITQSPKYLFRKEGQNVTLSCEQNLNHDAMYWYRQDPGQGLRLIYYSQIVNDFQKGDIAEGYSVSREKKESFPLTVTSAQKNPTAFYLCASEGSGEETQYFGPGTRLLVL.

The chain combines TRBV28 with TRBJ2-3; 8 bases map to TRBD1. The CDR3 extends over 15 amino acids. From germline, CDR1 is MDHEN and CDR2 SYDVKM. The junction had 12 bases not matched to a gene; V was cut back by 5 bases and J by 8 bases. DNA for the CDR3: TGTGCCAGCAGTGCCAGACAGGGGATTAGTGGTACGCAGTATTTT. Residues: CASSARQGISGTQYF.

The V call is TRBV1, the J call TRBJ2-7; the table's D gene call, TRBD2, was not cross checked with the DNA. TRBV1 is deemed a pseudogene. CDR3 size: 18 residues. The CDR3 DNA is TGCACCAGCACACCATCGGAGTTTTCGCGGAACCCTTCCTACGAGCAGTACTTC. Protein sequence: CTSTPSEFSRNPSYEQYF.

The chain is built from TRBV4-3 and TRBJ2-5; 8 bases align to TRBD1. The DNA matches TRBJ2-7 better at its end, which makes the J call doubtful. CDR1 is LGHNA and CDR2 is YSLEER in the germline V gene. The CDR3 loop spans 14 amino acids. The CDR3 sequence: CASSPRTGSYEQYF. In DNA form, the CDR3 reads TGCGCCAGCAGCCCCCGGACAGGGTCCTACGAGCAGTACTTC.